The 10 T cell receptor beta chains below all came from one sample that was sequenced in a study of cytomegalovirus exposure and HLA in healthy donors. PCR used 60 Vbeta primers and 13 Jbeta primers. Method: immunoSEQ multiplex PCR; TCRdb's copy keeps in-frame clones and lacks some. Among 160,000 or so clones listed, 70% to 85% were seen once. The sample comprised PBMCs. Receptors originate from a human donor in good health.

This clone showed up just once. This chain connects TRBV6-5 to TRBJ1-2, with 7 positions matching TRBD1. CDR3 length: 11 residues. J was trimmed by 10 bases and V by 5 bases; bases with no gene match: 4. Germline CDR1 and CDR2: MNHEY and SVGAGI. The CDR3 coding sequence is TGTGCCAGCAGTAATGACAGGGTCTACACCTTC. It specifies CASSNDRVYTF.

The chain is built from TRBV18 and TRBJ1-2, with a weak D call TRBD1 (5 bases). V lost 1 base and J lost 4, with 16 bases in between. The V gene's germline CDR1 is KGHSH and CDR2 LQKENI. This CDR3 has 16 residues. DNA of the CDR3: TGTGCCAGCTCACCACGATCAGGGTCTTCCCTCTATGGCTACACCTTC. Translating it yields CASSPRSGSSLYGYTF.

The gene calls are TRBV6-5 and TRBJ2-1; 10 bases map to TRBD1. Losses at the gene ends were 4 bases for V and 4 bases for J; bases not matched to a gene: 7. The CDR3 runs to 16 residues. CDR1 MNHEY and CDR2 SVGAGI come from the germline V gene. The CDR3 DNA sequence: TGTGCCAGCAGTTTCACAGGGACAGGGGTATACAATGAGCAGTTCTTC. It is translated as CASSFTGTGVYNEQFF.

This clone came up once. V is TRBV7-8 and J is TRBJ2-1; no firm D call. CDR3 length: 13 residues. The V and J ends lost 1 base and 9 bases respectively, with 10 bases between them. Germline V CDR1 and CDR2: SGHVS, FQNEAQ. CDR3 protein: CASSLGWLAEQFF. The CDR3 region has the DNA TGTGCCAGCAGCTTAGGATGGTTGGCTGAGCAGTTCTTC.

The chain carries TRBV5-6 and TRBJ2-7, with 7 nucleotides matching TRBD2. The CDR3 is made up of 14 amino acids. With V trimmed by 5 bases and J by 4 bases, 9 bases remained unmatched. Germline V gene sequence: CDR1 SGHDT, CDR2 YYEEEE. CDR3 sequence reads: CASSFDWGGYEQYF. CDR3 nucleotide sequence: TGTGCCAGCAGTTTCGATTGGGGGGGGTACGAGCAGTACTTC.

A few counts support this clone. CDR3 sequence reads: CAWSMTGVGEQYF. The CDR3, as DNA: TGTGCCTGGAGTATGACAGGGGTAGGCGAGCAGTACTTC. The J gene is TRBJ2-7, the V gene TRBV30; TRBD1 aligns across 8 bases. CDR1 GTSNPN and CDR2 SVGIG come from the germline V gene (reference sequence). The CDR3 loop spans 13 amino acids. V shed 2 bases and J 6 bases; nucleotides not matched to a gene: 6.

The rearrangement joins TRBV2 to TRBJ2-7, with D perhaps TRBD2 (5 bases). CDR3 length: 14 amino acids. CDR1 is SNHLY and CDR2 is FYNNEI in the germline V gene. V lost 6 bases and J lost 2, with 14 bases in between. The CDR3 spells CASRKGLPPYEQYF. In nucleotides, the CDR3 is TGTGCCAGCAGGAAAGGACTTCCTCCCTACGAGCAGTACTTC.

The chain recombines TRBV4-3 with TRBJ1-4, with D tentatively TRBD1 (6 bases). The CDR3 consists of 15 residues. V was clipped by 3 bases and J by 7 bases, with 15 bases between them. Germline loops: CDR1 LGHNA, CDR2 YSLEER. CDR3 protein: CASSQVPGTLEKLFF. Written as DNA, the CDR3 is TGCGCCAGCAGCCAGGTACCCGGGACACTTGAAAAACTGTTTTTT.

This clone was observed a handful of times. V gene TRBV4-3 combines with J gene TRBJ1-2; the D gene is possibly TRBD1 (6 bases). This CDR3 is built from 16 residues. Germline values: CDR1 LGHNA, CDR2 YSLEER. V lost 0 bases, J lost 0 bases, and 11 bases lay in between. The CDR3 loop reads CASSQDLGAANYGYTF. The DNA of the CDR3 is TGCGCCAGCAGCCAAGATCTGGGGGCGGCTAACTATGGCTACACCTTC.

The chain links TRBV6-4 to TRBJ1-2, with a weak D call TRBD1 (6 bases). Germline-derived CDR1 and CDR2 are MRHNA and SNTAGT. This CDR3 contains 14 residues. Trimming left V 6 bases short and J 7 bases short, with 18 bases between. CDR3 protein: CASSKGGRIGGYTF. The CDR3 DNA is TGTGCCAGCAGCAAGGGGGGGCGTATCGGTGGCTACACCTTC.